Listed below are T cell receptor beta chains from one sample, sequenced in a study of early T cells in non-severe SARS-CoV-2 infection. TCRdb fed the 5' RACE reads into MiXCR, producing one record per CDR3 protein. The sample consists of about 77,000 distinct CDR3 sequences, roughly 9.6% of them appearing once. Specimen: whole blood. These receptors were obtained from an adult who was a healthcare worker with PCR-confirmed SARS-CoV-2 infection or an uninfected control (not recorded which). Each CDR3 is given with its conserved first and last residue. Each record gives: CDR3 DNA, CDR3 protein, D gene, J gene, clone size, V gene. The D gene is left open where the match is weak. Rows give clone size only sometimes, using once, few, many, or a class for an expanded clone.

CDR3 DNA: TGTGCCTGCTCAGAGAGCCCCAATCAGCCCCAGCATTTT
CDR3 protein: CACSESPNQPQHF
D gene: NA
J gene: TRBJ1-5
clone size: many
V gene: TRBV13

CDR3 DNA: TGCAGTGCTTTGGGACTAGCGGGAGAGGATACGCAGTATTTT
CDR3 protein: CSALGLAGEDTQYF
D gene: TRBD2
J gene: TRBJ2-3
clone size: few
V gene: TRBV20-1

CDR3 DNA: TGTGCCGCCGTCCGCAGGAGCACAGATACGCAGTATTTT
CDR3 protein: CAAVRRSTDTQYF
D gene: NA
J gene: TRBJ2-3
clone size: few
V gene: TRBV28

CDR3 DNA: TGTGCCAGCAGTCCGTCGGACTTGATCACCGGGGAGCTGTTTTTT
CDR3 protein: CASSPSDLITGELFF
D gene: NA
J gene: TRBJ2-2
clone size: many
V gene: TRBV12-3/TRBV12-4

CDR3 DNA: TGCGCCAGCAGCCAAGAGTTCCGGGAACGTCAGTATTTT
CDR3 protein: CASSQEFRERQYF
D gene: NA
J gene: TRBJ2-3
clone size: NA
V gene: TRBV4-1

CDR3 DNA: TGTGCCAGCAGTTACCCCAGTAGCGGGAGAAGGAACAATGAGCAGTTCTTC
CDR3 protein: CASSYPSSGRRNNEQFF
D gene: TRBD2
J gene: TRBJ2-1
clone size: many
V gene: TRBV6-2/TRBV6-3

CDR3 DNA: TGTGCCAGCAGTTTAGTTGCGGGAGGGCACAATGAGCAGTTCTTC
CDR3 protein: CASSLVAGGHNEQFF
D gene: TRBD2
J gene: TRBJ2-1
clone size: many
V gene: TRBV28

CDR3 DNA: TGTGCCAGCAGCCAATTCAACAGCGGGGAGCTGTTTTTT
CDR3 protein: CASSQFNSGELFF
D gene: NA
J gene: TRBJ2-2
clone size: few
V gene: TRBV16

CDR3 DNA: TGTGCCAGCAGTTTGGCGAACCCACCCTACAATGAGCAGTTCTTC
CDR3 protein: CASSLANPPYNEQFF
D gene: NA
J gene: TRBJ2-1
clone size: few
V gene: TRBV28

CDR3 DNA: TGTGCCATCACCCCCGAGGTTAGCTCCTACGAGCAGTACTTC
CDR3 protein: CAITPEVSSYEQYF
D gene: NA
J gene: TRBJ2-7
clone size: NA
V gene: TRBV10-3

CDR3 DNA: TGTGCCAGCAGCCAAGGAAAGGGGGATACGCAGTATTTT
CDR3 protein: CASSQGKGDTQYF
D gene: NA
J gene: TRBJ2-3
clone size: many
V gene: TRBV3-1

CDR3 DNA: TGTGCCAGCAGCCCGTACCCAAGGGGCGCCCCCTCTGGGGCCAACGTCCTGACTTTC
CDR3 protein: CASSPYPRGAPSGANVLTF
D gene: NA
J gene: TRBJ2-6
clone size: many
V gene: TRBV7-3

CDR3 DNA: TGTGCCAGCAGCAGACAGGGCAGGACCGGGGAGCTGTTTTTT
CDR3 protein: CASSRQGRTGELFF
D gene: TRBD1
J gene: TRBJ2-2
clone size: few
V gene: TRBV13

CDR3 DNA: TGTGCCAGCAGTTACGTAGTCGGGGGCGAGGATGAAAAACTGTTTTTT
CDR3 protein: CASSYVVGGEDEKLFF
D gene: NA
J gene: TRBJ1-4
clone size: many
V gene: TRBV6-2/TRBV6-3

CDR3 DNA: TGTGCCAGCAGTTACTCTGGGATCCGGTACTTC
CDR3 protein: CASSYSGIRYF
D gene: NA
J gene: TRBJ2-7
clone size: many
V gene: TRBV6-6

CDR3 DNA: TGTGCCAGCAGCCAGGATGCGCGGGAGGCCGGTTACGGGGATACGCAGTATTTT
CDR3 protein: CASSQDAREAGYGDTQYF
D gene: TRBD2
J gene: TRBJ2-3
clone size: NA
V gene: TRBV4-2

CDR3 DNA: TGTGCCAGCAGTGAAGCGCAGGGGGCCCTATCTATTGGCTACACCTTC
CDR3 protein: CASSEAQGALSIGYTF
D gene: TRBD1
J gene: TRBJ1-2
clone size: NA
V gene: TRBV2

CDR3 DNA: TGTGCCATCAGTGACCCCCGAACCTACGAGCAGTACTTC
CDR3 protein: CAISDPRTYEQYF
D gene: NA
J gene: TRBJ2-7
clone size: NA
V gene: TRBV10-3

CDR3 DNA: TGTGCCAGCAGTATCGACACACCAAGATCCTACGAGCAGTACTTC
CDR3 protein: CASSIDTPRSYEQYF
D gene: NA
J gene: TRBJ2-7
clone size: NA
V gene: TRBV27

CDR3 DNA: TGTGTCAGCAGCTTAGCTGGGGCCAACGTCCTGACTTTC
CDR3 protein: CVSSLAGANVLTF
D gene: NA
J gene: TRBJ2-6
clone size: NA
V gene: TRBV7-9

CDR3 DNA: TGTGCCAGCAGTTTACGAACAGGGAGCTCCTACAATGAGCAGTTCTTC
CDR3 protein: CASSLRTGSSYNEQFF
D gene: NA
J gene: TRBJ2-1
clone size: NA
V gene: TRBV28

CDR3 DNA: TGTGCCAGCAGTTCGTATACCGAGCAGTACTTC
CDR3 protein: CASSSYTEQYF
D gene: NA
J gene: TRBJ2-7
clone size: few
V gene: TRBV27

CDR3 DNA: TGCAGTGCTACCAACGCGGGAGGGGCAAGGAGCTCCTACGAGCAGTACTTC
CDR3 protein: CSATNAGGARSSYEQYF
D gene: TRBD2
J gene: TRBJ2-7
clone size: NA
V gene: TRBV20-1

CDR3 DNA: TGTGCCAGCAGCGCGGGACAGGGGGCCAATTCACCCCTCCACTTT
CDR3 protein: CASSAGQGANSPLHF
D gene: TRBD1
J gene: TRBJ1-6
clone size: NA
V gene: TRBV9

CDR3 DNA: TGCAGTGCTAGAGATCGGCTAGCGGGAGGGAGGGTGTACGAGCAGTACTTC
CDR3 protein: CSARDRLAGGRVYEQYF
D gene: TRBD2
J gene: TRBJ2-7
clone size: many
V gene: TRBV20-1

CDR3 DNA: TGCAGTGCTAGGAGGACAGGGGGTTACGAGCAGTACTTC
CDR3 protein: CSARRTGGYEQYF
D gene: TRBD1
J gene: TRBJ2-7
clone size: NA
V gene: TRBV20-1

CDR3 DNA: TGTGCCAGCAGCCAATCAGCCGATCGCTACGAGCAGTACTTC
CDR3 protein: CASSQSADRYEQYF
D gene: NA
J gene: TRBJ2-7
clone size: NA
V gene: TRBV3-1

CDR3 DNA: TGTGCCAGCACTCCCATGGAGGGCTCCTACAATGAGCAGTTCTTC
CDR3 protein: CASTPMEGSYNEQFF
D gene: NA
J gene: TRBJ2-1
clone size: NA
V gene: TRBV6-6

CDR3 DNA: TGTGCCAGCAGCTTAAGTTCGAGGGTTTCACCCCTCCACTTT
CDR3 protein: CASSLSSRVSPLHF
D gene: NA
J gene: TRBJ1-6
clone size: few
V gene: TRBV7-9